The 5 T cell receptor beta chains below were found in one sample sequenced in a study of blood T cells in healthy people across ages. A second roughly 6 to 12 cycle PCR used barcoded and J-beta primers. Using its own MiXCR run on the 5' RACE reads, TCRdb lists one record per CDR3 protein. The sample records 750,000 to 950,000 distinct CDR3 sequences, around 29% being singletons. The same sample was also studied in work on T cells of mothers and their children.

Sequenced input: blood. The receptors stem from a woman between 40 and 55 years old in good health.

The chain combines TRBV6-2 or TRBV6-3 with TRBJ2-5, with 10 bases identical to TRBD2. This CDR3 has 17 amino acids. With 4 bases clipped from V and 5 bases from J, the junction kept 13 bases outside the gene matches. Germline-derived CDR1 and CDR2 are MNHEY and SVGEGT. CDR3 coding DNA: TGTGCCAGCAGTTCTCGTCATTTAGCGGGGGGCTGGGAGACCCAGTACTTC. Its translation is CASSSRHLAGGWETQYF.

This clonotype was recorded only once. The CDR3 nucleotides are TGTGCCAGCACCAAGCCACTGAACACTGAAGCTTTCTTT. It yields the protein CASTKPLNTEAFF. The V call is TRBV7-8, the J call TRBJ1-1, with D unresolved. Per germline, CDR1 SGHVS and CDR2 FQNEAQ. The CDR3 length is 13 residues. V was shortened by 7 bases and J by 0 bases, with 9 bases between the two germline ends.

The chain links TRBV6-5 to TRBJ1-5; D not resolved. CDR3 length: 13 amino acids. The ends were cut back, 2 bases at V and 11 bases at J, with 13 bases in the middle. The germline V gene has CDR1 MNHEY and CDR2 SVGAGI. CDR3 amino acids: CASSYRATGAQHF. CDR3 DNA: TGTGCCAGCAGTTACAGGGCAACTGGGGCCCAGCATTTT.

This clonotype was recorded a few times. The V and J genes are TRBV27 and TRBJ1-5, with no clear D. The V and J ends lost 4 bases and 3 bases respectively, with 16 bases between them. CDR1 and CDR2 from the germline V gene are MNHEY and SMNVEV (reference sequence). The CDR3 covers 16 residues. The CDR3 coding sequence is TGTGCCAGCAGTTGGGTCGGCCCGGGGTACAATCAGCCCCAGCATTTT. Protein: CASSWVGPGYNQPQHF.

This clonotype was seen just once. This sequence joins TRBV28 and TRBJ1-4; D uncertain. The CDR3 sequence is 14 residues long. Trimming left V 6 bases short and J 1 base short, with 9 bases between. Germline V gene sequence: CDR1 MDHEN, CDR2 SYDVKM. CDR3 nucleotide sequence: TGTGCCAGCAGCCCCAGGTTAACTAATGAAAAACTGTTTTTT. It translates to CASSPRLTNEKLFF.